This T cell receptor delta chain was observed in a study of γδ T cells in repeated Plasmodium falciparum infection. Study findings and constraints: One small rural Malian village, predominantly a single ethnic group, supplied the cohort.

TCRdb redid the clone calls on the multiplex PCR reads with CATT. The sample carries 53,000 or so delta-chain clones, around 2% recorded once. Vgamma9/Vdelta2+ and Vdelta2-negative gammadelta T cells were flow-sorted from PBMC for bulk sequencing. This clone was found a few times. The antigen is unknown. TCRdb records a much larger clone's protein for this DNA, with a difference at residue 7 that likely arises from a read error; the protein given is the translation of the DNA. This CDR3 region has 14 residues. Trimming removed 5 bases from V and 0 bases from J; junction bases left unmatched: 5. The V gene's germline CDR1 is GEAIGNYY and CDR2 EKD.

The chain employs TRDV2 and TRDJ1, with 7 bases that match TRDD3. TCRdb carries no J gene annotation; the J gene was assigned here by matching the DNA with germline. Sequencing was done on a sample of gamma-delta T cells from blood. The clonotype was recovered from a pool of human donors (malaria-infected and uninfected, not separated). For the CDR3, the DNA is TGTGCCTGTGGTGGGGGACTGTACACCGATAAACTCATCTTT. As protein: CACGGGLYTDKLIF.